The rows below give T cell receptor beta chains drawn from one sample of a study of vaccination effects on CD4 cells after COVID-19. Antigens of these TCRs are unknown. TCRdb's copy holds only in-frame clones and misses some; the assay was immunoSEQ multiplex PCR. Here the sample spans 20,000 to 30,000 clones, 70% to 75% being singletons. This specimen was CD4+ T cells from PBMCs cultured with SARS-CoV-2 spike peptides, taken after COVID-19 vaccination. These receptors all come from a human donor who received a COVID-19 vaccine. CDR3s include the opening cysteine and the closing phenylalanine or tryptophan. Fields, in order: J gene, V gene, clone size, D gene, CDR3 length, CDR3 protein, CDR3 DNA. The D gene is left open where the match is weak. The listing skips clone size in some rows; elsewhere it reads once, few, many or a size class.

TRBJ2-7 | TRBV24-1 | . | . | 14 | CATSYRDSSYEQYF | TGTGCCACCAGCTACAGGGATAGCTCCTACGAGCAGTACTTC
TRBJ2-3 | TRBV6-1 | . | TRBD1 | 16 | CASSEAPGQGTDTQYF | TGTGCCAGCAGTGAAGCCCCGGGACAGGGTACAGATACGCAGTATTTT
TRBJ1-4 | TRBV12-3/TRBV12-4 | . | . | 13 | CASSQGRREKLFF | TGTGCCAGCAGTCAGGGCCGGCGGGAAAAACTGTTTTTT
TRBJ2-7 | TRBV6-5 | . | . | 14 | CASSRSTGTDGQYF | TGTGCCAGCAGCCGATCTACAGGGACGGACGGGCAGTACTTC
TRBJ2-2 | TRBV7-2 | . | TRBD2 | 15 | CASSTGTSGAGELFF | TGTGCCAGCAGCACAGGGACTAGCGGGGCCGGGGAGCTGTTTTTT
TRBJ1-1 | TRBV2 | . | . | 13 | CASSEGAGTEAFF | TGTGCCAGCAGTGAAGGGGCCGGCACTGAAGCTTTCTTT
TRBJ1-4 | TRBV4-1 | few | TRBD1 | 16 | CASSQDRGTGGEKLFF | TGCGCCAGCAGCCAAGATCGGGGGACAGGGGGCGAAAAACTGTTTTTT
TRBJ2-7 | TRBV29-1 | . | . | 12 | CSAISETYEQYF | TGCAGCGCCATTTCGGAGACCTACGAGCAGTACTTC
TRBJ1-6 | TRBV28 | . | . | 16 | CASSVLWGISNSPLHF | TGTGCCAGCAGCGTCCTTTGGGGGATAAGTAATTCACCCCTCCACTTT
TRBJ1-5 | TRBV19 | medium-sized | TRBD1 | 15 | CASRLGQGANQPQHF | TGTGCCAGCCGGTTGGGACAGGGGGCTAATCAGCCCCAGCATTTT
TRBJ1-6 | TRBV19 | few | . | 16 | CASSIKAGYRNSPLHF | TGTGCCAGTAGTATAAAGGCAGGATACCGCAATTCACCCCTCCACTTT
TRBJ2-5 | TRBV19 | . | . | 12 | CASSRDTETQYF | TGTGCCAGTAGTAGAGACACAGAGACCCAGTACTTC
TRBJ1-5 | TRBV6-2/TRBV6-3 | . | . | 14 | CASSSRADNQPQHF | TGTGCCAGCAGTTCTCGGGCCGACAATCAGCCCCAGCATTTT
TRBJ2-1 | TRBV10-3 | . | TRBD2 | 16 | CAISGSGTSGRDEQFF | TGTGCCATCAGTGGCTCCGGGACTAGCGGGAGAGATGAGCAGTTCTTC
TRBJ1-4 | TRBV5-6 | . | . | 14 | CASSRAGGYEKLFF | TGTGCCAGCAGCCGCGCGGGGGGGTATGAAAAACTGTTTTTT
TRBJ1-6 | TRBV4-1 | few | . | 14 | CASSGLTSGSPLHF | TGCGCCAGCAGTGGCCTTACGAGCGGCTCACCCCTCCACTTT
TRBJ2-5 | TRBV19 | once | TRBD2 | 15 | CASMRRAGGQETQYF | TGTGCCAGTATGAGGAGGGCGGGAGGGCAAGAGACCCAGTACTTC
TRBJ2-3 | TRBV6-5 | . | . | 15 | CASSYSRRASDTQYF | TGTGCCAGCAGTTACTCGAGGAGGGCCTCAGATACGCAGTATTTT
TRBJ2-3 | TRBV6-1 | . | TRBD2 | 15 | CASSDGRGATDTQYF | TGTGCCAGCAGTGACGGGCGGGGGGCCACAGATACGCAGTATTTT
TRBJ2-7 | TRBV10-1 | . | . | 12 | CASSDLSREQYF | TGCGCCAGCAGTGATTTAAGCCGCGAGCAGTACTTC
TRBJ1-5 | TRBV12-3/TRBV12-4 | . | . | 13 | CASSLSTVEPQHF | TGTGCCAGCAGTTTGTCCACAGTGGAGCCCCAGCATTTT
TRBJ2-1 | TRBV5-1 | . | TRBD2 | 17 | CASSSTPTSGKGNEQFF | TGCGCCAGCAGCTCAACACCGACTAGCGGGAAAGGGAATGAGCAGTTCTTC
TRBJ2-6 | TRBV18 | . | . | 15 | CASSPQNSGANVLTF | TGTGCCAGCTCACCACAGAACTCTGGGGCCAACGTCCTGACTTTC
TRBJ2-7 | TRBV2 | . | . | 13 | CASEVGQGGEQYF | TGTGCCAGCGAAGTTGGGCAGGGCGGCGAGCAGTACTTC
TRBJ1-4 | TRBV25-1 | . | TRBD1 | 15 | CASSVGGTGSEKLFF | TGTGCCAGCAGTGTCGGCGGGACAGGGAGCGAAAAACTGTTTTTT
TRBJ2-7 | TRBV5-1 | . | TRBD1 | 17 | CASSRRQGQGIPYEQYF | TGCGCCAGCAGCCGCCGGCAGGGACAGGGAATTCCGTACGAGCAGTACTTC
TRBJ1-1 | TRBV10-3 | . | . | 11 | CAISGGREAFF | TGTGCCATCAGTGGGGGCCGGGAAGCTTTCTTT
TRBJ1-5 | TRBV25-1 | . | . | 14 | CASSEFEGNQPQHF | TGTGCCAGCAGTGAATTTGAGGGCAATCAGCCCCAGCATTTT
TRBJ2-3 | TRBV10-3 | . | . | 18 | CAISESILAGATTDTQYF | TGTGCCATCAGTGAGTCGATTTTGGCGGGGGCGACCACAGATACGCAGTATTTT
TRBJ1-6 | TRBV27 | . | TRBD1 | 14 | CASLYQGDNSPLHF | TGTGCCAGCCTCTATCAGGGGGATAATTCACCCCTCCACTTT
TRBJ2-5 | TRBV5-1 | once | . | 15 | CASSLAPGGEETQYF | TGCGCCAGCAGCTTGGCCCCCGGGGGAGAAGAGACCCAGTACTTC
TRBJ2-1 | TRBV19 | . | . | 13 | CASSITWDNEQFF | TGTGCCAGTAGTATCACTTGGGACAATGAGCAGTTCTTC
TRBJ2-1 | TRBV2 | once | . | 15 | CASSEQGELSNEQFF | TGTGCCAGCAGTGAACAGGGTGAATTGAGTAATGAGCAGTTCTTC
TRBJ1-4 | TRBV11-2 | few | TRBD1 | 16 | CASSLDHRGGREKLFF | TGTGCCAGCAGCTTAGACCACAGGGGGGGGCGAGAAAAACTGTTTTTT
TRBJ2-2 | TRBV4-2 | . | . | 16 | CASSPSRRGGTGELFF | TGTGCCAGCAGCCCCTCGAGGAGGGGGGGCACCGGGGAGCTGTTTTTT
TRBJ1-1 | TRBV27 | medium-sized | . | 14 | CASSLNGMNTEAFF | TGTGCCAGCAGTTTAAATGGAATGAACACTGAAGCTTTCTTT
TRBJ2-5 | TRBV7-9 | . | TRBD2 | 14 | CASSATSGVGTQYF | TGTGCCAGCAGCGCAACTAGCGGGGTAGGGACCCAGTACTTC
TRBJ2-1 | TRBV2 | . | TRBD2 | 14 | CASSSERGSGEQFF | TGTGCCAGCAGTAGTGAGCGGGGTTCGGGTGAGCAGTTCTTC
TRBJ1-4 | TRBV19 | . | . | 11 | CASLRGEKLFF | TGTGCCAGTCTAAGGGGGGAAAAACTGTTTTTT
TRBJ1-4 | TRBV5-1 | . | . | 14 | CASSLDSTNEKLFF | TGCGCCAGCAGCCTTGACTCAACTAATGAAAAACTGTTTTTT
TRBJ2-2 | TRBV6-5 | . | . | 15 | CATLAPVANTGELFF | TGTGCCACCCTAGCACCGGTCGCGAACACCGGGGAGCTGTTTTTT
TRBJ2-5 | TRBV5-4 | . | TRBD1 | 16 | CASSVGQGTGQETQYF | TGTGCCAGCAGCGTAGGACAGGGTACGGGGCAAGAGACCCAGTACTTC
TRBJ1-5 | TRBV19 | . | TRBD1 | 19 | CASTPLSQGRTYSNQPQHF | TGTGCCAGTACCCCGCTGTCACAGGGGCGCACTTATAGCAATCAGCCCCAGCATTTT
TRBJ1-2 | TRBV28 | . | TRBD1 | 18 | CASSPPAVNRDRGYGYTF | TGTGCCAGCAGTCCGCCCGCAGTGAACCGGGACAGGGGTTATGGCTACACCTTC
TRBJ1-5 | TRBV6-1 | . | . | 14 | CASSEGPPNQPQHF | TGTGCCAGCAGTGAGGGACCCCCCAATCAGCCCCAGCATTTT
TRBJ2-7 | TRBV6-6 | . | TRBD1 | 13 | CASGRDSDYEQYF | TGTGCCAGCGGACGGGACAGTGACTACGAGCAGTACTTC
TRBJ2-7 | TRBV12-3/TRBV12-4 | few | TRBD2 | 13 | CASRTSGTYEQYF | TGTGCCAGCAGGACTAGCGGAACCTACGAGCAGTACTTC
TRBJ2-7 | TRBV3-1/TRBV3-2 | . | . | 14 | CASSQESGTLEQYF | TGTGCCAGCAGCCAAGAATCGGGGACGCTCGAGCAGTACTTC